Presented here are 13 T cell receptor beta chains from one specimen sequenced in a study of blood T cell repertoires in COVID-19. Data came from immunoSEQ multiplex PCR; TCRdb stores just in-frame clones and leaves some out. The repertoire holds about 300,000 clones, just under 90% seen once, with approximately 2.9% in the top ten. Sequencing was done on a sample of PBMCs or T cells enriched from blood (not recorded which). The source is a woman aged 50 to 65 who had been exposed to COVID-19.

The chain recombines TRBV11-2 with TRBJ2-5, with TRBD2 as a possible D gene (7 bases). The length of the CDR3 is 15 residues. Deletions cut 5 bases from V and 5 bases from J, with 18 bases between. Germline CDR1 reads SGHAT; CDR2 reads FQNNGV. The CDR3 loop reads CASSPGPGGRETQYF. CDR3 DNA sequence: TGTGCCAGCAGCCCAGGCCCGGGGGGCAGGGAGACCCAGTACTTC.

DNA for the CDR3: TGCGCCAGCAGCCGTCAGGTCTGGGGCGGGAAAAGTGGTGAAAAACTGTTTTTT. Translating gives CASSRQVWGGKSGEKLFF. The genes are TRBV5-1 and TRBJ1-4, with D possibly TRBD1 on 5 matching bases. The V gene lost 4 bases and the J gene lost 7 bases, with 26 bases spanning the gap. This CDR3 is built from 18 residues. The germline V gene has CDR1 SGHRS and CDR2 YFSETQ.

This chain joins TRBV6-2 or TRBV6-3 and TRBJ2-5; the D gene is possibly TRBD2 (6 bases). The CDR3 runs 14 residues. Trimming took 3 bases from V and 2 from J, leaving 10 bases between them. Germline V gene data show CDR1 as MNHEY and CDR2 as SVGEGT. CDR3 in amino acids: CASSYPGVQETQYF. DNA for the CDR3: TGTGCCAGCAGTTATCCGGGGGTACAAGAGACCCAGTACTTC.

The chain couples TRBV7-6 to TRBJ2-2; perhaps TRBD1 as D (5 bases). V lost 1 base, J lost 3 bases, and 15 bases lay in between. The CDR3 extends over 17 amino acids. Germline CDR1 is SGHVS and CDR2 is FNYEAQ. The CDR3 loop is CASSLVLAGKDTGELFF. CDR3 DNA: TGTGCCAGCAGCTTAGTTCTGGCAGGGAAAGACACCGGGGAGCTGTTTTTT.

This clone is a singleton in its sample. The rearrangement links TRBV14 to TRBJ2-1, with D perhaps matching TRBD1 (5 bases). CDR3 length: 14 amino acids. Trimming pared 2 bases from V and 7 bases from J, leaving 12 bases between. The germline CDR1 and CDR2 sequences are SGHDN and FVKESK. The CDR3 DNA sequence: TGTGCCAGCAGCCAACGTGGACATCCTAATGAGCAGTTCTTC. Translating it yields CASSQRGHPNEQFF.

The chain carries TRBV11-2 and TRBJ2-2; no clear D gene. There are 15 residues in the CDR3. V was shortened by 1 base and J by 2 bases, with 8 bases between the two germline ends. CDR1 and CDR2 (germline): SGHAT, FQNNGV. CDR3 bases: TGTGCCAGCAGCTTAGGAGTCACCAACACCGGGGAGCTGTTTTTT. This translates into CASSLGVTNTGELFF. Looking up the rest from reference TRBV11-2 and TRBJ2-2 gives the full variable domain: EAGVAQSPRYKIIEKRQSVAFWCNPISGHATLYWYQQILGQGPKLLIQFQNNGVVDDSQLPKDRFSAERLKGVDSTLKIQPAKLEDSAVYLCASSLGVTNTGELFFGEGSRLTVL.

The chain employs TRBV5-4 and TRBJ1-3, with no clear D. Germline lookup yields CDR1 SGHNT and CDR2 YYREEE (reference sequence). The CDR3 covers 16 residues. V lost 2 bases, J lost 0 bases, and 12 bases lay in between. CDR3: CASSFTREVSGNTIYF. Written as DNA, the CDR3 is TGTGCCAGCAGCTTCACTAGGGAAGTCTCTGGAAACACCATATATTTT.

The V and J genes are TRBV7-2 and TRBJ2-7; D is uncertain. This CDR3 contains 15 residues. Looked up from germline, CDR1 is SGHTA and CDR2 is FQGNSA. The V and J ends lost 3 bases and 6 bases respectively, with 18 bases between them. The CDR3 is CASSFRQALTSEQYF. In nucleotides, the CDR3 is TGTGCCAGCAGCTTCCGCCAGGCCCTCACGTCCGAGCAGTACTTC.

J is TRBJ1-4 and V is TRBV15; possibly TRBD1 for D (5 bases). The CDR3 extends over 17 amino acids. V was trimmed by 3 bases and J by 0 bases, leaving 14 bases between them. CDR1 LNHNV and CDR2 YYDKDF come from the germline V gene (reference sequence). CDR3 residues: CATSRTQVPATNEKLFF. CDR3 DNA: TGTGCCACCAGCAGGACACAGGTACCCGCAACTAATGAAAAACTGTTTTTT.

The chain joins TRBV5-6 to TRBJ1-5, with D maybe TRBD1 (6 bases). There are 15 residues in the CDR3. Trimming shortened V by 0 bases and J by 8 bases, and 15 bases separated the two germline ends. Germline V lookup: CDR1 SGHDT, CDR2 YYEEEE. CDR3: CASSLGQGLSEPQHF. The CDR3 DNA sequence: TGTGCCAGCAGCTTGGGGCAGGGGTTATCCGAGCCCCAGCATTTT.

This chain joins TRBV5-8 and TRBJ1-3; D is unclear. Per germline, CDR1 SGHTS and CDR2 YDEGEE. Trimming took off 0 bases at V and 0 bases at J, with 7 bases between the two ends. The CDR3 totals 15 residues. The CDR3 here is CASSLGAISGNTIYF. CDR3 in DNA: TGTGCCAGCAGCTTGGGGGCCATCTCTGGAAACACCATATATTTT.

Written as DNA, the CDR3 is TGTGCCAGTAGTAAAGGACAGGGGGCCTACAATGAGCAGTTCTTC. Protein sequence: CASSKGQGAYNEQFF. This chain uses TRBV19 with TRBJ2-1; 10 positions match TRBD1. This CDR3 spans 15 amino acids. Germline assignment: CDR1 LNHDA and CDR2 SQIVND (reference sequence). The V gene end was trimmed by 4 bases and the J gene end by 2 bases; junction bases not matched to a gene: 2.

CDR3 loop: CASSLTERSEQFF. CDR3 in DNA: TGTGCCAGCAGCTTAACTGAGCGGTCCGAGCAGTTCTTC. V usage is TRBV5-4 and J usage is TRBJ2-1; a possible D gene is TRBD2 (5 bases). The CDR3 is 13 amino acids. Germline V gives CDR1 SGHNT, CDR2 YYREEE (reference sequence). Trimming took 2 bases from V and 10 from J, leaving 13 bases between them.